Listed below are T cell receptor beta chains from one sample, sequenced in a study of control samples from healthy donors and cancer patients. The table came from immunoSEQ multiplex PCR; TCRdb's copy has only in-frame clones and leaves some out. The sample contains 60,000 to 75,000 clones, 75% to 85% of which appear only once. The specimen was blood. The source of these receptors is a man aged 55 to 70 in good health. Each CDR3 is given with its conserved first and last residue. The D gene is left open where the match is weak. For some rows the clone size is stated as once, few or many, or as a class when expanded; others skip it.

clone_size	d_call	v_call	j_call	cdr3_aa	cdr3_nt
.	.	TRBV2	TRBJ1-1	CASNSESNTEAFF	TGTGCCAGCAATTCCGAATCGAACACTGAAGCTTTCTTT
few	TRBD1	TRBV12-3/TRBV12-4	TRBJ1-5	CASRGQGHQPQHF	TGTGCCAGCAGGGGACAGGGTCACCAGCCCCAGCATTTT
.	TRBD2	TRBV6-5	TRBJ2-7	CASRSGSSYEQYF	TGTGCCAGCCGAAGCGGGAGCTCGTACGAGCAGTACTTC
.	.	TRBV7-2	TRBJ2-5	CASSLGPPGETQYF	TGTGCCAGCAGCTTAGGACCCCCAGGGGAGACCCAGTACTTC
once	TRBD1	TRBV5-4	TRBJ2-3	CASSPGQGADTQYF	TGTGCCAGCAGCCCTGGACAGGGGGCAGATACGCAGTATTTT
few	TRBD2	TRBV4-2	TRBJ2-7	CASSPTGTMTYEQYF	TGTGCCAGCAGCCCCACCGGGACTATGACCTACGAGCAGTACTTC
.	TRBD1	TRBV18	TRBJ1-3	CASSGRGLVGNTIYF	TGTGCCAGCTCGGGAAGGGGGCTAGTTGGAAACACCATATATTTT
few	.	TRBV30	TRBJ2-7	CAWSVGHDSEQYF	TGTGCCTGGAGTGTCGGGCACGACAGCGAGCAGTACTTC
.	TRBD1	TRBV28	TRBJ1-2	CASSSPRGQHYGYTF	TGTGCCAGCAGTTCCCCCCGGGGACAGCACTATGGCTACACCTTC
.	.	TRBV2	TRBJ1-1	CASSQRENTEAFF	TGTGCCAGCAGCCAACGGGAGAACACTGAAGCTTTCTTT
few	.	TRBV7-9	TRBJ1-5	CASSLGVGQPQHF	TGTGCCAGCAGCTTAGGGGTGGGGCAGCCCCAGCATTTT
.	.	TRBV5-4	TRBJ1-6	CASRGSTNSPLHF	TGTGCCAGCAGAGGCAGTACAAATTCACCCCTCCACTTT
.	.	TRBV14	TRBJ1-2	CASSLDRGYGYTF	TGTGCCAGCAGCCTAGATAGGGGCTATGGCTACACCTTC
.	TRBD1	TRBV11-3	TRBJ2-3	CASSPTGADTQYF	TGTGCCAGCAGCCCGACAGGGGCAGATACGCAGTATTTT
.	.	TRBV7-2	TRBJ2-7	CASSSPPGGYEQYF	TGTGCCAGCAGCTCCCCGCCAGGGGGGTACGAGCAGTACTTC
.	TRBD1	TRBV25-1	TRBJ2-7	CASSEREGRTGWGEQYF	TGTGCCAGCAGTGAACGCGAGGGCCGGACAGGGTGGGGCGAGCAGTACTTC
.	.	TRBV27	TRBJ2-5	CASLPRANRAPGETQYF	TGTGCCAGTCTCCCGAGGGCAAACCGGGCCCCGGGGGAGACCCAGTACTTC
.	.	TRBV25-1	TRBJ2-5	CASKQGQETQYF	TGTGCCAGCAAGCAGGGCCAAGAGACCCAGTACTTC
.	.	TRBV3-1/TRBV3-2	TRBJ1-1	CASSQGRGNTEAFF	TGTGCCAGCAGCCAAGGCCGAGGGAACACTGAAGCTTTCTTT
.	.	TRBV11-2	TRBJ2-7	CASSLSRYEQYF	TGTGCCAGCAGCTTATCGAGGTACGAGCAGTACTTC
.	.	TRBV29-1	TRBJ2-1	CSVPRGVLIWGRSYNEQFF	TGCAGCGTGCCCCGGGGGGTCTTAATTTGGGGGCGCTCCTACAATGAGCAGTTCTTC
.	TRBD1	TRBV7-9	TRBJ2-6	CASSLTGTGTGANVLTF	TGTGCCAGCAGCTTAACCGGGACAGGGACAGGGGCCAACGTCCTGACTTTC
medium-sized	.	TRBV27	TRBJ1-4	CASSLIRVGTAEEEKLFF	TGTGCCAGCAGTTTAATAAGGGTCGGGACGGCAGAGGAAGAAAAACTGTTTTTT
.	.	TRBV7-8	TRBJ1-5	CASSPGGNQPQHF	TGTGCCAGCAGCCCGGGAGGCAATCAGCCCCAGCATTTT
.	.	TRBV7-2	TRBJ1-3	CASSLEGGRRRNTIYF	TGTGCCAGCAGCTTAGAAGGAGGCAGGCGAAGAAACACCATATATTTT
.	.	TRBV5-5	TRBJ2-7	CASSLGSGSYEQYF	TGTGCCAGCAGCCTAGGGAGTGGCTCCTACGAGCAGTACTTC
.	.	TRBV7-8	TRBJ1-2	CASSSRAGVEGYTF	TGTGCCAGCAGCTCCCGGGCGGGTGTGGAAGGCTACACCTTC
.	.	TRBV4-1	TRBJ2-4	CASSQEWGVQVIAKNIQYF	TGCGCCAGCAGCCAAGAATGGGGGGTCCAGGTCATAGCCAAAAACATTCAGTACTTC
.	.	TRBV28	TRBJ2-5	CASSLYETQYF	TGTGCCAGCAGTTTGTATGAGACCCAGTACTTC
.	TRBD1	TRBV27	TRBJ1-5	CASSPGTGARQPQHF	TGTGCCAGCAGCCCCGGGACAGGGGCCCGCCAGCCCCAGCATTTT
.	.	TRBV10-3	TRBJ1-4	CAISESKSANEKLFF	TGTGCCATCAGTGAGTCGAAGTCGGCTAATGAAAAACTGTTTTTT
.	TRBD1	TRBV28	TRBJ1-3	CASSPQGTLLGNTIYF	TGTGCCAGCAGTCCACAGGGGACTTTGCTAGGAAACACCATATATTTT
.	.	TRBV19	TRBJ2-1	CASSPSSEGLYNEQFF	TGTGCCAGTAGCCCTTCCTCGGAGGGCCTCTACAATGAGCAGTTCTTC
.	TRBD2	TRBV5-1	TRBJ2-7	CASSPLAGGPYEQYF	TGCGCCAGCAGTCCCTTAGCGGGAGGGCCCTACGAGCAGTACTTC
.	.	TRBV7-9	TRBJ2-1	CASSSLLGVASEQFF	TGTGCCAGCAGCTCCTTACTAGGCGTAGCGAGTGAGCAGTTCTTC
once	TRBD2	TRBV4-3	TRBJ2-7	CASSQGLAGSYEQYF	TGCGCCAGCAGCCAAGGACTAGCGGGGTCCTACGAGCAGTACTTC
few	TRBD2	TRBV4-1	TRBJ2-7	CASGDRGGQGYEQYF	TGCGCCAGCGGCGACCGGGGGGGGCAGGGGTACGAGCAGTACTTC
.	.	TRBV5-4	TRBJ2-1	CASSLDANSYNEQFF	TGTGCCAGCAGCTTGGATGCAAACTCCTACAATGAGCAGTTCTTC
.	.	TRBV5-1	TRBJ2-7	CASSFEGLDSYEQYF	TGCGCCAGCAGCTTCGAAGGCCTAGACTCCTACGAGCAGTACTTC
.	TRBD2	TRBV14	TRBJ2-1	CASSRGLAGIKQFF	TGTGCCAGCAGCCGGGGACTAGCGGGGATTAAGCAGTTCTTC
.	TRBD2	TRBV29-1	TRBJ2-2	CSVLAGGGTGELFF	TGCAGCGTCCTAGCGGGGGGAGGTACCGGGGAGCTGTTTTTT
.	TRBD2	TRBV11-2	TRBJ2-7	CASSLESGSRSEQYF	TGTGCCAGCAGCTTAGAAAGCGGGAGTCGAAGCGAGCAGTACTTC
.	.	TRBV7-2	TRBJ2-1	CASSLGTFTYNEQFF	TGTGCCAGCAGCTTAGGGACTTTCACCTACAATGAGCAGTTCTTC
.	TRBD1	TRBV6-5	TRBJ1-4	CASSLQGAREKLFF	TGTGCCAGCAGTCTACAGGGGGCCAGGGAAAAACTGTTTTTT